This record looks at one T cell receptor (beta chain) sequence and its context. This CDR3 has 12 residues. Germline assignment: CDR1 LNHDA and CDR2 SQIVND (reference sequence). V lost 6 bases, J lost 4 bases, and 8 bases lay in between. Methods used by the authors: Reference gene primer amplification in the assay estimated nucleated cell counts. TCRdb's table, derived via immunoSEQ multiplex PCR, lists solely in-frame clones and lacks some. That table furnishes V, J and clone size, whereas the DNA furnished D and trimming. The table includes over 150,000 clones, around 85% detected once. The sample is drawn from a study of blood T cell repertoires in COVID-19. Overall study: The origin of the acute and convalescent COVID-19 samples was the United States, Italy and Spain. In each case, the material was cDNA or gDNA derived from T cells, B-cell-depleted T cells, or PBMCs.

V usage is TRBV19 and J usage is TRBJ2-3; D perhaps matches TRBD2 (5 bases). The clonotype was recovered from a man aged 45 to 65 with active or convalescent COVID-19. The specimen sequenced was peripheral blood. The CDR3 DNA reads as TGTGCCAGTAGATCGAGGGCAGATACGCAGTATTTT. Translated: CASRSRADTQYF.